This record concerns one T cell receptor (beta chain) sequence. Antigen: not known. With 1 base removed from V and 2 bases from J, the gap between germline ends came to 12 bases. The germline V gene has CDR1 SGHTA and CDR2 FQGTGA. CDR3 length: 16 amino acids. This specimen comes from a study of T-cell memory formation after mild COVID-19. Study-wide findings and caveats: Day 15 to 85 contracting clones showed balanced CD4/CD8; day 15 to 37 expanders favored CD4+. Pre-infection memory harbored some responding clones, suggesting cross-reactive memory joined.

TCRdb independently ran MiXCR on the 5' RACE reads; one entry per CDR3 protein. The sample lists 450,000 to 650,000 distinct CDR3 sequences; over 20% were seen once. Sample: PBMCs or a T cell subset sorted from them (not recorded which). The chain uses TRBV7-3 and TRBJ2-1, with D perhaps TRBD1 or TRBD2 (6 bases each). The clonotype originates from an adult woman who had mild COVID-19 (a few samples of this study predate the infection). Cell type and time point are not known. The CDR3: CASSLSGGPAYNEQFF. Written as DNA, the CDR3 is TGTGCCAGCAGCTTAAGTGGGGGGCCCGCCTACAATGAGCAGTTCTTC.